This T cell receptor beta chain was recorded in a study of OX40 agonist ivuxolimab in advanced cancers. Autoimmune disease history or systemic immunosuppression excluded patients. The CDR3 runs 15 residues. Germline values: CDR1 SGHRS, CDR2 YFSETQ. V lost 0 bases, J lost 8 bases, and 15 bases lay in between. Here immunoSEQ multiplex PCR was the method, and the copy in TCRdb shows in-frame clones only, minus some. The sample carries about 73,000 clones, approximately 90% recorded once. Source: CD4+ or CD8+ T cells sorted from blood, taken in a trial of the OX40 agonist ivuxolimab. The chain carries TRBV5-1 and TRBJ2-1, with a tentative D call TRBD1 (5 bases). This receptor was obtained from an adult with an advanced solid tumor such as melanoma, head and neck, liver or kidney cancer. For the CDR3, the DNA is TGCGCCAGCAGCTTGGTCGCAGGGTCGGCGGATGAGCAGTTCTTC. Its translation is CASSLVAGSADEQFF. Full variable domain (outside the CDR3, taken from reference TRBV5-1 and TRBJ2-1): KAGVTQTPRYLIKTRGQQVTLSCSPISGHRSVSWYQQTPGQGLQFLFEYFSETQRNKGNFPGRFSGRQFSNSRSEMNVSTLELGDSALYLCASSLVAGSADEQFFGPGTRLTVL.